This T cell receptor (beta chain) is drawn from a study of T-cell reconstitution after alpha-beta-depleted transplantation in children. Unique molecular identifiers were incorporated when the TCRbeta library was constructed. From the PCR reads, TCRdb called clonotypes with MiXCR, one entry per CDR3 protein. The sample contains 300,000 to 350,000 distinct CDR3 sequences, 16% of which appear only once. Germline V CDR1 and CDR2: MNHNS, SASEGT. The CDR3 loop spans 14 amino acids. Unmatched junction bases numbered 11, after V lost 6 bases and J lost 8 bases. The chain links TRBV6-1 to TRBJ1-2, with 8 positions matching TRBD1. The sample here was PBMCs, mostly from graft donor cells, taken 360 days after TCRalphabeta/CD19-depleted stem cell transplant. The receptor was derived from a male patient aged 2 to 10 who had a stem cell transplant for acute lymphoblastic leukemia, so the T cells may come from the graft donor. The CDR3 is CASSPQGAVEGYTF. CDR3 coding DNA: TGTGCCAGCAGCCCTCAGGGGGCTGTGGAGGGCTACACCTTC.